This entry describes one T cell receptor beta chain. The antigen is not known. For every sample, eight separate reactions were used to make cDNA. For each CDR3 protein, TCRdb gives one entry from its re-call of the 5' RACE reads, without DNA. The repertoire shows around 450,000 distinct CDR3 sequences; the top ten hold more than 2%. The data stem from a study of monozygotic twins with inflammatory bowel disease. Findings and limits, study-wide: Immunosuppressive treatment differences may have increased patient repertoire variability.

The CDR3 consists of 13 residues. Germline-derived CDR1 and CDR2 are LGHNA and YNFKEQ. V is TRBV4-2 and J is TRBJ1-4; lacking DNA, the TRBD1 call made by TCRdb goes unchecked. The sequenced material came from blood. This TCR was recovered from a human donor with ulcerative colitis or Crohn's disease, or a healthy co-twin of an affected twin (not recorded which). The CDR3 spells CASSLGQDEKLFF.